This section outlines one T cell receptor (beta chain) sequence together with its context. Per germline, CDR1 SNHLY and CDR2 FYNNEI. Trimming stripped 5 bases from V and 7 bases from J, with 11 bases between. This CDR3 comprises 12 residues. This sample was taken from a study of blood T cell repertoires in COVID-19. As for the study in general: Samples came from the United States, Italy and Spain, spanning acute and convalescent COVID-19.

TCRdb's copy holds only in-frame clones and misses some; the assay was immunoSEQ multiplex PCR. The table has fewer than 200,000 clones, roughly 85% seen once. The sequence derives from an older woman with acute or convalescent COVID-19. V and J are TRBV2 and TRBJ1-2; D remains unclear. Sequenced input: peripheral blood. The CDR3 here is CASSLTLPGYTF. The CDR3 bases are TGTGCCAGCAGTCTGACACTGCCTGGCTACACCTTC.